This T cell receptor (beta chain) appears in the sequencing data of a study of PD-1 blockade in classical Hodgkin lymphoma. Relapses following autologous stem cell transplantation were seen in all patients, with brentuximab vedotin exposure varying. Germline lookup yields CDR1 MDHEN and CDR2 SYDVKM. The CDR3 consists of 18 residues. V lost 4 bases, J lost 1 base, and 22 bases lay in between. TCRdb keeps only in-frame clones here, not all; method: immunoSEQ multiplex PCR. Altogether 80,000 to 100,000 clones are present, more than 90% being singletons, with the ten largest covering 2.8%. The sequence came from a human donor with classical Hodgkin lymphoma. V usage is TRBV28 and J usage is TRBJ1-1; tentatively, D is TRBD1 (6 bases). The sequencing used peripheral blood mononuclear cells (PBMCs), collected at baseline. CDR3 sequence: CASSYRPGQGPGNTEAFF. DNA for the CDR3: TGTGCCAGCAGTTATCGACCGGGACAAGGACCCGGGAACACTGAAGCTTTCTTT.